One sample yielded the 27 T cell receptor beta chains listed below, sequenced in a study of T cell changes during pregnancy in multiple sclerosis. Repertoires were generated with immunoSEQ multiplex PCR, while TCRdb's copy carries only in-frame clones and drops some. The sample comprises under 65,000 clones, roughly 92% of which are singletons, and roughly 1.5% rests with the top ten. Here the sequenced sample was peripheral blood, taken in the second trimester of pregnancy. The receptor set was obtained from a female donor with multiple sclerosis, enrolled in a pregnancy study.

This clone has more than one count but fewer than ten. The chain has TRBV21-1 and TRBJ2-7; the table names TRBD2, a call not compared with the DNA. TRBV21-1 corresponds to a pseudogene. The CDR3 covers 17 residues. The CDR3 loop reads CASSKGGLAQLPYEQYF. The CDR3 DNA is TGTGCCAGCAGCAAAGGTGGACTAGCGCAATTACCCTACGAGCAGTACTTC.

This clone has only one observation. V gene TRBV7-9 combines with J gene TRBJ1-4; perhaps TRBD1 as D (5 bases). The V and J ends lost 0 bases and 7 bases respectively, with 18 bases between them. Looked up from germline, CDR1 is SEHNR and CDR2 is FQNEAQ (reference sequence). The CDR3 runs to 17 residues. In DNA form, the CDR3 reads TGTGCCAGCAGCTTAGCGACGGGCAGGGTTCTCGGTGAAAAACTGTTTTTT. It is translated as CASSLATGRVLGEKLFF.

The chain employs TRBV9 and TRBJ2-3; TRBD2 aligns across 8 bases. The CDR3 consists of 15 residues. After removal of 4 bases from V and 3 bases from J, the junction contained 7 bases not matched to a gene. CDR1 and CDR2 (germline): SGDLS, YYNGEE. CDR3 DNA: TGTGCCAGCAGCCCCGGGGCTAGCGGGACAGATACGCAGTATTTT. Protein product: CASSPGASGTDTQYF.

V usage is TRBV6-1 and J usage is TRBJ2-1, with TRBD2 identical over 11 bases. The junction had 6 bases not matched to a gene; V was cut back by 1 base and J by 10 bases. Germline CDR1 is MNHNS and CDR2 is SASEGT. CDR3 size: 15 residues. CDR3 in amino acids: CASSEDLAGGEEQFF. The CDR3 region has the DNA TGTGCCAGCAGTGAAGACCTAGCGGGAGGTGAAGAGCAGTTCTTC.

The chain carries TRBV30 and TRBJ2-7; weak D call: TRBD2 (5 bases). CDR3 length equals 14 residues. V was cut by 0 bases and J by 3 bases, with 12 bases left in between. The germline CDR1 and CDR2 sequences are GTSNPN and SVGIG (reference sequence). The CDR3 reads CAWSVAGSVYEQYF. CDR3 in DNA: TGTGCCTGGAGTGTCGCGGGCAGCGTCTACGAGCAGTACTTC. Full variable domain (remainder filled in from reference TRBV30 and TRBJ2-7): SQTIHQWPATLVQPVGSPLSLECTVEGTSNPNLYWYRQAAGRGLQLLFYSVGIGQISSEVPQNLSASRPQDRQFILSSKKLLLSDSGFYLCAWSVAGSVYEQYFGPGTRLTVT.

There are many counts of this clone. The CDR3 region has the DNA TGTGCCAGCAGTTTACAGGGTTATGGCTACACCTTC. It encodes CASSLQGYGYTF. The chain employs TRBV27 and TRBJ1-2, with D possibly being TRBD1 (5 bases). The CDR3 contains 12 residues. Deletions cut 2 bases from V and 5 bases from J, with 6 bases between. Germline CDR1 and CDR2: MNHEY and SMNVEV (reference sequence).

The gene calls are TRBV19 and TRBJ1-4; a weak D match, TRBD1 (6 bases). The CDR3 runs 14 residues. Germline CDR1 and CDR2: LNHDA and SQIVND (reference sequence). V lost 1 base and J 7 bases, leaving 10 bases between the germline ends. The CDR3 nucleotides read TGTGCCAGTAGTATAGCAGGGGAGGGTGAAAAACTGTTTTTT. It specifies CASSIAGEGEKLFF.

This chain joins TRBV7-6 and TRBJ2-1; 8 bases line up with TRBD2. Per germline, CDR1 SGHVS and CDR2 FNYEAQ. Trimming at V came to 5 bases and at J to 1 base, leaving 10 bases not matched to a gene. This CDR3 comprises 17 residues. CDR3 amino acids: CASSEQAGGPSYNEQFF. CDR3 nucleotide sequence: TGTGCCAGCAGCGAGCAGGCGGGAGGCCCATCCTACAATGAGCAGTTCTTC.

The CDR3 sequence is CASSSLAGAGNEQFF. As DNA, the CDR3 is TGCGCCAGCAGCTCGCTAGCGGGAGCCGGCAATGAGCAGTTCTTC. The chain has TRBV5-1 and TRBJ2-1, with 10 nucleotides matching TRBD2. Trimming cost V 3 bases and J 6 bases; bases outside gene matches: 6. The CDR3 has 15 residues. Germline-derived CDR1 and CDR2 are SGHRS and YFSETQ.

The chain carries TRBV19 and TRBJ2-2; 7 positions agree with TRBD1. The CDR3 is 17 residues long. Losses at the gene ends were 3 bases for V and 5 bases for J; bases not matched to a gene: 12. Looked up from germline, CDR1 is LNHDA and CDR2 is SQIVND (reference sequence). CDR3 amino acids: CASSIPGQRPGTGELFF. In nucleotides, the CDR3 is TGTGCCAGTAGTATCCCGGGACAGCGTCCTGGAACCGGGGAGCTGTTTTTT.

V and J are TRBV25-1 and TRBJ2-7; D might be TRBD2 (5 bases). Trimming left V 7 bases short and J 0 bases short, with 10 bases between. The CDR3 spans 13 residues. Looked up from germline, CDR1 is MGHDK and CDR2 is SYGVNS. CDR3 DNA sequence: TGTGCCAGCACGAAGGACTCCTCCTACGAGCAGTACTTC. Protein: CASTKDSSYEQYF.

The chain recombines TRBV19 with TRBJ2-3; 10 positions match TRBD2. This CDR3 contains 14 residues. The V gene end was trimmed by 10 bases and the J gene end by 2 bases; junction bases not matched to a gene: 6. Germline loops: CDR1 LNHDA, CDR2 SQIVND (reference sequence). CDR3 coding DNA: TGTGCCACCTATAGCGGGAGGTTCACAGATACGCAGTATTTT. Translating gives CATYSGRFTDTQYF.

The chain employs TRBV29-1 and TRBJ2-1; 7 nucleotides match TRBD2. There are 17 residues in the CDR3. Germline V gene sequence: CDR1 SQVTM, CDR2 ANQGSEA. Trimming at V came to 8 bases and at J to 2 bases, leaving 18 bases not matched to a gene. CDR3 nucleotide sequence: TGCAGCTTTTTAGATTCTTCCGGCGGGAGTCCCTACAATGAGCAGTTCTTC. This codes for CSFLDSSGGSPYNEQFF.

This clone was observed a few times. The CDR3 DNA reads TGTGCCAGCAGCACCCGACTAGCGGGTGTCACAGATACGCAGTATTTT. This sequence encodes CASSTRLAGVTDTQYF. The chain has TRBV7-3 and TRBJ2-3; 10 positions match TRBD2. J was trimmed by 2 bases and V by 5 bases; bases with no gene match: 7. Germline loops: CDR1 SGHTA, CDR2 FQGTGA. The CDR3 consists of 16 residues.

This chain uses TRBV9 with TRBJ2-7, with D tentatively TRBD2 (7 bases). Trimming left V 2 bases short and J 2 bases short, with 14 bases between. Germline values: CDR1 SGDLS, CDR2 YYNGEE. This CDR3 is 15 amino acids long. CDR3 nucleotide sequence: TGTGCCAGCAGCGTCGGGGAGGGGGGCACCTACGAGCAGTACTTC. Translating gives CASSVGEGGTYEQYF.

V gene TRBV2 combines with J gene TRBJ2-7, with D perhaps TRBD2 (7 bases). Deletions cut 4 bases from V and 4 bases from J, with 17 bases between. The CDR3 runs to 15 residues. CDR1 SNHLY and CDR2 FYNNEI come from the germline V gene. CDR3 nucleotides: TGTGCCAGCAGTGTGTATAGGGGGAGGGATTACGAGCAGTACTTC. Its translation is CASSVYRGRDYEQYF. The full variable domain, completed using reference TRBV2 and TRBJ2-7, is EPEVTQTPSHQVTQMGQEVILRCVPISNHLYFYWYRQILGQKVEFLVSFYNNEISEKSEIFDDQFSVERPDGSNFTLKIRSTKLEDSAMYFCASSVYRGRDYEQYFGPGTRLTVT.

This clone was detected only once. In nucleotides, the CDR3 is TGTGCCAGCTCACCACGCGGCACCGGGGAGCTGTTTTTT. Protein product: CASSPRGTGELFF. The chain recombines TRBV18 with TRBJ2-2; no firm D call. V was trimmed by 1 base and J by 4 bases, leaving 4 bases between them. CDR1 is KGHSH, CDR2 LQKENI, per germline. This CDR3 has 13 residues.

The CDR3 reads CASSQAVQGGFGAFF. DNA for the CDR3: TGTGCCAGCAGCCAAGCCGTTCAGGGTGGGTTTGGAGCTTTCTTT. J is TRBJ1-1 and V is TRBV14; D possibly corresponds to TRBD1 (5 bases). The CDR3 covers 15 residues. Trimming shortened V by 1 base and J by 10 bases, and 19 bases separated the two germline ends. Per the germline V gene, CDR1 is SGHDN and CDR2 is FVKESK.

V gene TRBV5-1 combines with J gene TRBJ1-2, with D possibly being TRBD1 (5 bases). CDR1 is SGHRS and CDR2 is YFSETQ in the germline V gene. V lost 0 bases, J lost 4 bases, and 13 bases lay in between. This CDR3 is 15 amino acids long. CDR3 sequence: CASSLGVPQGYGYTF. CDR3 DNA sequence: TGCGCCAGCAGCTTGGGGGTCCCCCAGGGCTATGGCTACACCTTC.

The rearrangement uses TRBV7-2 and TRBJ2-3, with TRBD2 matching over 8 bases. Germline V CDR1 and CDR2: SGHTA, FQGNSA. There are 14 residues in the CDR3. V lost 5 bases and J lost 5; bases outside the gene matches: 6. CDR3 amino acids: CASSRGTRGDTQYF. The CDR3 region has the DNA TGTGCCAGCAGCCGAGGGACTAGAGGAGATACGCAGTATTTT.

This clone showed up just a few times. CDR3 DNA sequence: TGTGCCAGCAGCTTAGGAGGGAGGGCCCCCCACACAGATACGCAGTATTTT. Amino acids: CASSLGGRAPHTDTQYF. This chain joins TRBV13 and TRBJ2-3; 7 bases align to TRBD2. Germline V gene lookup returns CDR1 PRHDT and CDR2 FYEKMQ (reference sequence). V lost 0 bases and J lost 2; bases outside the gene matches: 8. The CDR3 is 17 amino acids.

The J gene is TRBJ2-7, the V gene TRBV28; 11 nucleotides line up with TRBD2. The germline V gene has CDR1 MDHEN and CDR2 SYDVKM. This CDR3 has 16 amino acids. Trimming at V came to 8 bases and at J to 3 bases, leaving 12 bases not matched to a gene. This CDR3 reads CASQTGTSGLNYEQYF. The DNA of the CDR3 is TGTGCCAGCCAGACCGGGACTAGCGGACTCAACTACGAGCAGTACTTC.

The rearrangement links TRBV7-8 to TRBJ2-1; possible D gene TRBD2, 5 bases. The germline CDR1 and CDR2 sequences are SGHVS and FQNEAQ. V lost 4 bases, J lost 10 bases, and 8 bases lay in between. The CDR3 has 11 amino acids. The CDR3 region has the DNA TGTGCCAGCAGCTCCTCGGGGGAGCAGTTCTTC. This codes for CASSSSGEQFF.

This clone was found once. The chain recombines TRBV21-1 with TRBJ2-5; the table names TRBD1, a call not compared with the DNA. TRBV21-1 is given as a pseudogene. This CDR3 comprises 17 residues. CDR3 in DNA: TGTGCCAGCAGCAGAGCAGCCTGGGACAGGGGTCAGGAGACCCAGTACTTC. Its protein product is CASSRAAWDRGQETQYF.

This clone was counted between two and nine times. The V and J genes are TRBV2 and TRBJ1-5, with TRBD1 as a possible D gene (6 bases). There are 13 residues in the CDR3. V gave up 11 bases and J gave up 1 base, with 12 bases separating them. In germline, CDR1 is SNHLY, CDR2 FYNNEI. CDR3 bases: TGTGCCGGTAACAGGGACAGCAATCAGCCCCAGCATTTT. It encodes CAGNRDSNQPQHF.

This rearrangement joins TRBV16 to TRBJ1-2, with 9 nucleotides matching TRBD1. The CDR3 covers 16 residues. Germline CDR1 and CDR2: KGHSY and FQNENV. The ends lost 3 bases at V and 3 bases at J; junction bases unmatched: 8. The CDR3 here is CASSHKGTGLYYGYTF. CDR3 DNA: TGTGCCAGCAGCCATAAAGGGACAGGGCTTTACTATGGCTACACCTTC.

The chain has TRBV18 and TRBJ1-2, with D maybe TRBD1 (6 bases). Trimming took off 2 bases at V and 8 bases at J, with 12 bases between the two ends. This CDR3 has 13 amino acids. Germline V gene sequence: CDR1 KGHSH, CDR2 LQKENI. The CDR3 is CASSPSRGVGYTF. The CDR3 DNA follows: TGTGCCAGCTCACCAAGCAGGGGAGTAGGCTACACCTTC.